Presented here are 26 T cell receptor beta chains from one specimen sequenced in a study of EBV T-cell therapy then PD-1 blockade in nasopharyngeal carcinoma. Treatment in this sample: AdE1-LMPpoly-expanded autologous EBV-specific T-cell therapy followed by anti-PD-1 nivolumab. No antigen has been identified for these receptors. Clones were read by immunoSEQ multiplex PCR, and TCRdb kept only the in-frame ones, dropping some. The sample records approximately 13,000 clones, 84% being singletons. The sample was CD8+ T cells from blood, taken around day 100 from a patient whose treatment included autologous EBV-specific T cells and nivolumab. Receptor source: a man in his forties or fifties with nasopharyngeal carcinoma.

V usage is TRBV9 and J usage is TRBJ1-1, with TRBD1 matching over 10 bases. The CDR3 spans 13 residues. Germline V gene sequence: CDR1 SGDLS, CDR2 YYNGEE. J lost 4 bases, V lost 7 bases, and 4 bases had no gene match. CDR3 residues: CASGGTGATEAFF. As DNA, the CDR3 is TGTGCCAGCGGGGGGACAGGGGCCACTGAAGCTTTCTTT.

In its sample, this clone ranks as medium-sized. V gene TRBV5-4 combines with J gene TRBJ2-7, with 9 bases aligning to TRBD2. Germline V CDR1 and CDR2: SGHNT, YYREEE (reference sequence). The CDR3 is made up of 15 amino acids. V lost 3 bases to trimming and J lost 7 bases; unmatched junction nucleotides: 11. The CDR3 here is CASSSGEAGGWEQYF. CDR3 bases: TGTGCCAGCAGCTCGGGGGAAGCGGGGGGATGGGAGCAGTACTTC.

The chain employs TRBV4-1 and TRBJ2-3; D is undetermined. The ends were cut back, 0 bases at V and 2 bases at J, with 9 bases in the middle. CDR3 size: 15 residues. Germline lookup yields CDR1 MGHRA and CDR2 YSYEKL. This chain's CDR3 is CASSQEPILTDTQYF. The CDR3 DNA reads TGCGCCAGCAGCCAAGAGCCCATTCTCACAGATACGCAGTATTTT.

The chain recombines TRBV30 with TRBJ1-1; TRBD1 is a possible D gene (5 bases). The V end lost 5 bases, the J end lost 6 bases, and 16 bases lay between the germline ends. The CDR3 extends over 13 amino acids. From germline, CDR1 is GTSNPN and CDR2 SVGIG (reference sequence). The CDR3 spells CAWLLGGRSEAFF. The CDR3 DNA reads as TGTGCCTGGCTCCTCGGGGGTCGTTCTGAAGCTTTCTTT.

The chain is built from TRBV28 and TRBJ2-7, with a possible D match to TRBD1 (5 bases). Germline CDR1 reads MDHEN; CDR2 reads SYDVKM. Trimming took off 7 bases at V and 2 bases at J, with 12 bases between the two ends. The CDR3 runs 13 residues. CDR3 loop: CASTLDSTYEQYF. DNA of the CDR3: TGTGCCAGCACTCTCGACAGCACCTACGAGCAGTACTTC.

The J gene is TRBJ2-7, the V gene TRBV27, with D perhaps given as TRBD1 or TRBD2 (5 bases each). Germline V lookup: CDR1 MNHEY, CDR2 SMNVEV (reference sequence). The CDR3 extends over 14 amino acids. V was shortened by 5 bases and J by 4 bases, with 15 bases between the two germline ends. CDR3 residues: CASSHSGRGYEQYF. Here the CDR3 DNA reads TGTGCCAGCAGTCACTCGGGACGGGGATACGAGCAGTACTTC.

The gene calls are TRBV9 and TRBJ2-1; D assignment may be TRBD1 or TRBD2 (5 bases each). Germline lookup yields CDR1 SGDLS and CDR2 YYNGEE. V was trimmed by 4 bases and J by 5 bases, leaving 16 bases between them. The CDR3 length is 15 residues. CDR3 sequence reads: CASSLSGTTNNEQFF. CDR3 nucleotide sequence: TGTGCCAGCAGCCTTTCTGGGACGACGAACAATGAGCAGTTCTTC.

This clone has only one observation. The rearrangement joins TRBV4-1 to TRBJ1-4; tentative D call: TRBD1 (6 bases). This CDR3 spans 13 amino acids. Deletions cut 4 bases from V and 5 bases from J, with 8 bases between. The germline CDR1 and CDR2 sequences are MGHRA and YSYEKL. The CDR3 nucleotides read TGCGCCAGCAGCCGAGGGGGGAATGAAAAACTGTTTTTT. Protein sequence: CASSRGGNEKLFF.

The chain employs TRBV7-3 and TRBJ2-1; 9 bases match TRBD2. CDR3 size: 13 residues. From germline, CDR1 is SGHTA and CDR2 FQGTGA. V was pared by 4 bases and J by 7 bases, with 2 bases of the junction left unmatched. CDR3 DNA: TGTGCCAGCAGCTCCAGCGGGGGGAATGAGCAGTTCTTC. This sequence encodes CASSSSGGNEQFF.

This clone was seen more than once but under ten times. This chain links TRBV4-2 with TRBJ1-4; 9 positions match TRBD1. The CDR3 totals 15 residues. Germline assignment: CDR1 LGHNA and CDR2 YNFKEQ. V was clipped by 1 base and J by 8 bases; unmatched bases: 5. Here the CDR3 reads CASSQAQGAREKLFF. The DNA of the CDR3 is TGTGCCAGCAGCCAAGCACAGGGGGCAAGAGAAAAACTGTTTTTT.

The chain has TRBV5-5 and TRBJ1-1; D is uncertain. Germline CDR1 is SGHKS and CDR2 is YYEKEE (reference sequence). V gave up 3 bases and J gave up 4 bases, with 13 bases separating them. The CDR3 length is 14 residues. The CDR3 sequence is CASSSPTRGTEAFF. The CDR3 DNA follows: TGTGCCAGCAGCTCCCCAACCCGCGGCACTGAAGCTTTCTTT.

The rearrangement joins TRBV9 to TRBJ2-7, with a possible D match to TRBD1 (6 bases). V was shortened by 4 bases and J by 4 bases, with 12 bases between the two germline ends. CDR3 length: 13 amino acids. Per germline, CDR1 SGDLS and CDR2 YYNGEE. The DNA of the CDR3 is TGTGCCAGCAGCCTCGCGACAGGTTACGAGCAGTACTTC. It yields the protein CASSLATGYEQYF.

The rearrangement links TRBV6-6 to TRBJ1-1, with D uncertain. CDR1 and CDR2 (germline): MNHNY, SVGAGI (reference sequence). CDR3 length equals 17 residues. Trimming stripped 5 bases from V and 1 base from J, with 20 bases between. The DNA of the CDR3 is TGTGCCAGCAGTCCCGGTGCCTACCGGGTCGGGAACACTGAAGCTTTCTTT. Its protein product is CASSPGAYRVGNTEAFF.

The chain employs TRBV28 and TRBJ1-2; D is undetermined. Germline V gene data show CDR1 as MDHEN and CDR2 as SYDVKM. The germline V and J ends were trimmed by 7 bases and 7 bases, with 19 bases remaining between them. This CDR3 spans 14 amino acids. The CDR3 loop is CASKQTALGFGYTF. DNA of the CDR3: TGTGCCAGCAAACAGACGGCGTTGGGTTTTGGCTACACCTTC.

The rearrangement uses TRBV2 and TRBJ2-7, with TRBD1 matching over 11 bases. In germline, CDR1 is SNHLY, CDR2 FYNNEI. The V segment lost 9 bases and the J segment 3 bases; nucleotides outside the gene matches: 4. The CDR3 sequence is 13 residues long. The DNA for the CDR3 is TGTGCCAGTGCGGACAGGGGGCTCTACGAGCAGTACTTC. Translated, it gives CASADRGLYEQYF. The full variable domain, its missing parts supplied by reference TRBV2 and TRBJ2-7, is EPEVTQTPSHQVTQMGQEVILRCVPISNHLYFYWYRQILGQKVEFLVSFYNNEISEKSEIFDDQFSVERPDGSNFTLKIRSTKLEDSAMYFCASADRGLYEQYFGPGTRLTVT.

The CDR3 DNA is TGTGCCAGTAGGACGACGGGACAGGGGAACGGGGAGCTGTTTTTT. Translation gives CASRTTGQGNGELFF. The genes are TRBV19 and TRBJ2-2; 10 bases are shared with TRBD1. Per germline, CDR1 LNHDA and CDR2 SQIVND (reference sequence). This CDR3 has 15 residues. V lost 6 bases and J lost 7; bases outside the gene matches: 8.

The V call is TRBV15, the J call TRBJ2-2, with a weak D call TRBD2 (6 bases). The CDR3 is 16 residues long. Germline CDR1 is LNHNV and CDR2 is YYDKDF (reference sequence). The germline V and J ends were trimmed by 3 bases and 3 bases, with 14 bases remaining between them. The CDR3 nucleotides read TGTGCCACCAGCAGCCTCATATCGGGGGACACCGGGGAGCTGTTTTTT. Translation gives CATSSLISGDTGELFF.

J is TRBJ2-7 and V is TRBV7-8; D gene ambiguous. The CDR3 contains 11 residues. Trimming shortened V by 5 bases and J by 1 base, and 3 bases separated the two germline ends. CDR1 is SGHVS and CDR2 is FQNEAQ in the germline V gene. The CDR3 DNA reads TGTGCCAGCAGCCCATCCTACGAGCAGTACTTC. Residues: CASSPSYEQYF.

This clone has just one count. This chain connects TRBV7-6 to TRBJ1-1, with 10 bases matching TRBD1. Germline trimming cut 5 bases from V and 4 bases from J; bases unmatched to any gene: 19. This CDR3 has 19 amino acids. Germline-derived CDR1 and CDR2 are SGHVS and FNYEAQ. CDR3 coding DNA: TGTGCCAGCAGCGAACTAATTTTCGAGACAGGGGGCTTCGGCACTGAAGCTTTCTTT. Its protein is CASSELIFETGGFGTEAFF.

V and J are TRBV11-3 and TRBJ2-3; perhaps D is TRBD1 or TRBD2 (5 bases each). The CDR3 runs 18 residues. Trimming stripped 0 bases from V and 6 bases from J, with 22 bases between. CDR1 and CDR2 from the germline V gene are SGHNT and YENEEA. The CDR3 region is CASSLDKKGRGAGDTQYF. In DNA, the CDR3 is TGTGCCAGCAGCTTAGATAAGAAGGGGAGAGGGGCCGGCGATACGCAGTATTTT.

This clone has a handful of counts. This chain joins TRBV11-3 and TRBJ1-1; D is ambiguous. The V end lost 2 bases, the J end lost 5 bases, and 9 bases lay between the germline ends. Germline V lookup: CDR1 SGHNT, CDR2 YENEEA. The CDR3 has 13 residues. CDR3 in amino acids: CASSLWPKTEAFF. The CDR3 DNA sequence: TGTGCCAGCAGCTTATGGCCGAAGACTGAAGCTTTCTTT.

The chain joins TRBV9 to TRBJ2-7, with 10 bases fitting TRBD1. Germline CDR1 is SGDLS and CDR2 is YYNGEE. V gave up 6 bases and J gave up 1 base; unmatched junction bases: 4. CDR3 size: 14 residues. CDR3 sequence reads: CASTPGQGSYEQYF. CDR3 in DNA: TGTGCCAGCACACCGGGACAGGGGTCCTACGAGCAGTACTTC.

The chain links TRBV7-6 to TRBJ2-7; D remains ambiguous. Germline assignment: CDR1 SGHVS and CDR2 FNYEAQ. V was shortened by 4 bases and J by 0 bases, with 7 bases between the two germline ends. The CDR3 spans 13 residues. CDR3 sequence reads: CASSSGNSYEQYF. DNA of the CDR3: TGTGCCAGCAGCTCTGGAAACTCCTACGAGCAGTACTTC.

The gene calls are TRBV19 and TRBJ2-1; 9 bases match TRBD2. The CDR3 loop spans 16 amino acids. Germline CDR1 LNHDA, CDR2 SQIVND (reference sequence). The V and J ends lost 3 bases and 3 bases, in that order; junction bases with no gene match: 6. CDR3 in amino acids: CASSMGAGGFYNEQFF. The DNA for the CDR3 is TGTGCCAGTAGTATGGGAGCGGGGGGATTCTACAATGAGCAGTTCTTC.

This clone was counted once. This rearrangement joins TRBV24-1 to TRBJ1-2; 8 bases line up with TRBD1. The trim removed 1 base at V and 4 bases at J, leaving 4 bases unmatched. CDR1 and CDR2 from the germline V gene are KGHDR and SFDVKD. The CDR3 extends over 15 amino acids. The CDR3 sequence: CATSDFRGPGYGYTF. CDR3 nucleotide sequence: TGTGCCACCAGTGATTTCAGGGGGCCCGGCTATGGCTACACCTTC.

This chain links TRBV4-2 with TRBJ1-1; the D gene is possibly TRBD1 (6 bases). Germline V lookup: CDR1 LGHNA, CDR2 YNFKEQ. The CDR3 length is 15 residues. Trimming took 4 bases from V and 1 from J, leaving 13 bases between them. CDR3 sequence: CASSPANRENTEAFF. Here the CDR3 DNA reads TGTGCCAGCAGCCCAGCAAACAGGGAGAACACTGAAGCTTTCTTT.